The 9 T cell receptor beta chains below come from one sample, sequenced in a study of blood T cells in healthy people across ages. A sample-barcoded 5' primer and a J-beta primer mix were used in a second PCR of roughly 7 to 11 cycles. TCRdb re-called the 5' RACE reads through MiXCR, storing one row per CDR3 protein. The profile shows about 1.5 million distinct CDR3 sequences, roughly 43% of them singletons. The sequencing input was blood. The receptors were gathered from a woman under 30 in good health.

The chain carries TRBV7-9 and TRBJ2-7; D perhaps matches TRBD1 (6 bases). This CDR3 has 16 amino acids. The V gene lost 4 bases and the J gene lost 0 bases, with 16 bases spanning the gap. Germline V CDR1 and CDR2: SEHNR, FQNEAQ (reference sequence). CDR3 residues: CASSSTGPRSSYEQYF. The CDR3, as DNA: TGTGCCAGCAGCTCGACAGGTCCAAGGAGCTCCTACGAGCAGTACTTC.

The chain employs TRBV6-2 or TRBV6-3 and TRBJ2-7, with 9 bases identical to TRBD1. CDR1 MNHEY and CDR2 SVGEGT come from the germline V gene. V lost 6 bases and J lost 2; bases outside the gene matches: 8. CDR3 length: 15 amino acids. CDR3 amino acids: CASRPQGAYTYEQYF. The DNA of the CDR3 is TGTGCCAGCAGGCCACAGGGGGCCTACACCTACGAGCAGTACTTC.

The CDR3 DNA is TGTGCCACCAGCACCCTGGGACAGGGAGTGAGTCAGCCCCAGCATTTT. Translation gives CATSTLGQGVSQPQHF. The J gene is TRBJ1-5, the V gene TRBV15; 9 bases map to TRBD1. The ends lost 4 bases at V and 6 bases at J; junction bases unmatched: 10. Germline CDR1 LNHNV, CDR2 YYDKDF (reference sequence). This CDR3 comprises 16 residues. Full variable domain (outside the CDR3, taken from reference TRBV15 and TRBJ1-5): DAMVIQNPRYQVTQFGKPVTLSCSQTLNHNVMYWYQQKSSQAPKLLFHYYDKDFNNEADTPDNFQSRRPNTSFCFLDIRSPGLGDTAMYLCATSTLGQGVSQPQHFGDGTRLSIL.

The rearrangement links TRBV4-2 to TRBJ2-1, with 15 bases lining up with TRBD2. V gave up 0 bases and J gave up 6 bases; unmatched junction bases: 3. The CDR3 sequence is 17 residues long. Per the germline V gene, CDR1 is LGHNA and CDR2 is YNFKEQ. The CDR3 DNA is TGTGCCAGCAGCCAAGAACCGGGACTAGCGGGAGGCAATGAGCAGTTCTTC. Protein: CASSQEPGLAGGNEQFF.

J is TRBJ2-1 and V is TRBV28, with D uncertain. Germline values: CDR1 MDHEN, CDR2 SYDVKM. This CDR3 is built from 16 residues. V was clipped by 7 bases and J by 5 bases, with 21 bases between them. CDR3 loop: CASTLLTPRHDNEQFF. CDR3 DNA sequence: TGTGCCAGCACCCTACTAACTCCACGGCACGACAATGAGCAGTTCTTC. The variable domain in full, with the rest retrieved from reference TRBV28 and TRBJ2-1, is DVKVTQSSRYLVKRTGEKVFLECVQDMDHENMFWYRQDPGLGLRLIYFSYDVKMKEKGDIPEGYSVSREKKERFSLILESASTNQTSMYLCASTLLTPRHDNEQFFGPGTRLTVL.

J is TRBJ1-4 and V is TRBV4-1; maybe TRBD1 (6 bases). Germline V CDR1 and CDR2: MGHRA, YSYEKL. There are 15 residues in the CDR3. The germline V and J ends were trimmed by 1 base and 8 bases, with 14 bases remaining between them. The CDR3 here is CASSQVVAGTEKLFF. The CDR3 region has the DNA TGCGCCAGCAGCCAAGTCGTCGCCGGGACAGAAAAACTGTTTTTT.

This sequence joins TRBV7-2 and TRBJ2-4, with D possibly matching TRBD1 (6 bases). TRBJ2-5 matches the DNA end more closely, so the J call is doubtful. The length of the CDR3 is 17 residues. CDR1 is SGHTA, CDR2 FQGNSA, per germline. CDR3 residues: CASSTQGQGLWQETQYF. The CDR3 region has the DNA TGTGCCAGCAGCACCCAGGGGCAGGGGTTGTGGCAAGAGACCCAGTACTTC.

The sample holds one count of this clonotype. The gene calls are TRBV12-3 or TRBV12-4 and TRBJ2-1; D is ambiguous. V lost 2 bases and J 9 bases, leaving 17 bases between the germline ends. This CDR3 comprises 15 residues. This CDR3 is CASSLRMGTIGEQFF. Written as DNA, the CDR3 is TGTGCCAGCAGTTTACGGATGGGCACAATCGGTGAGCAGTTCTTC.

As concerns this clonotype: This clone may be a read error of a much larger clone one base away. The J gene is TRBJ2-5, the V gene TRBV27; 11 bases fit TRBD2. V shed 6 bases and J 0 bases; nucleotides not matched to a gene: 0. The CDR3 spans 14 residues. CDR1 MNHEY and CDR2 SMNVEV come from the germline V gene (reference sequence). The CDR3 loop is CASRGLADQETQYF. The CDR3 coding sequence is TGTGCCAGCAGGGGACTAGCGGACCAAGAGACCCAGTACTTC.